This T cell receptor (beta chain) was sequenced for a study of Tregs in tolerant kidney transplant recipients. V was pared by 8 bases and J by 1 base, with 10 bases of the junction left unmatched. The germline CDR1 and CDR2 sequences are SEHNR and FQNEAQ (reference sequence). The CDR3 loop spans 15 amino acids. Unstimulated regulatory T cells (CD4+CD25+CD127-), CD4+CD25- non-regulatory cells, CD4 and CD8 cells were FACS-sorted from thawed PBMCs. Findings and caveats of the study: Expanding Tregs on activated donor B cells appeared to best identify donor-specific TCRbeta clones. No direct test of biological reproducibility was done here.

The assay was immunoSEQ multiplex PCR, and TCRdb's table has in-frame clones only and misses some. Counted here are approximately 90,000 clones, around nine tenths occurring once; the ten biggest clones make up approximately 4.8%. Concerning this clone: Its specificity is not known.

This clonotype originated in a human donor in good health. The rearrangement joins TRBV7-9 to TRBJ1-1; 7 nucleotides match TRBD1. Sequences were obtained from CD8+ T cells from blood. CDR3 sequence (DNA): TGTGCCAGCGGCGAAAGACAGGGTAGGAACACTGAAGCTTTCTTT. Translation gives CASGERQGRNTEAFF.